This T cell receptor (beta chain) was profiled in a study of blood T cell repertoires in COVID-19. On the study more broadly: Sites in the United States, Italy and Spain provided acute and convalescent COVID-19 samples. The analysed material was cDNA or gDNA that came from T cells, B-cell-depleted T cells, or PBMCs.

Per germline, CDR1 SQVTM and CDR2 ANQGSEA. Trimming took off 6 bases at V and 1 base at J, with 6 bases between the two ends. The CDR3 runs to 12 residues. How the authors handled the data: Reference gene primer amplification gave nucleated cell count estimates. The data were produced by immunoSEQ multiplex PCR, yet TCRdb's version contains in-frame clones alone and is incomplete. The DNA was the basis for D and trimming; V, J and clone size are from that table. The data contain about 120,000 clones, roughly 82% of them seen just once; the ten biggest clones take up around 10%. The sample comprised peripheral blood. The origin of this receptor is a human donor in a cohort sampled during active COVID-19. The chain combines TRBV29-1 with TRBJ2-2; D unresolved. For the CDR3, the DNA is TGCAGCGTAGTCAGGAACACCGGGGAGCTGTTTTTT. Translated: CSVVRNTGELFF.